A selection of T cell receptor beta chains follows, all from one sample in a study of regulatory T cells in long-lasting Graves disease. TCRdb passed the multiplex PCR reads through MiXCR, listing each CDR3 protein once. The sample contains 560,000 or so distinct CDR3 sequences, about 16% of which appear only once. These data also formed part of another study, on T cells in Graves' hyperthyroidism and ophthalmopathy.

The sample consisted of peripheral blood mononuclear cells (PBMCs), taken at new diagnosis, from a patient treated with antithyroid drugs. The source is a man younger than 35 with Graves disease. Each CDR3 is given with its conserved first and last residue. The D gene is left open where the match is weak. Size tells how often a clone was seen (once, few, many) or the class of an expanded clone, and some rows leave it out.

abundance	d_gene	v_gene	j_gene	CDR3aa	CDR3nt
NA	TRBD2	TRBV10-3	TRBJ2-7	CAIRSRGEKREGRDEQYF	TGTGCCATCAGAAGCAGAGGTGAGAAGCGGGAGGGCCGCGACGAGCAGTACTTC
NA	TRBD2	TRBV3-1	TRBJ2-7	CASSQEPSGPFEQYF	TGTGCCAGCAGCCAAGAGCCTAGCGGCCCCTTCGAGCAGTACTTC
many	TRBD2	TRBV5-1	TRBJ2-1	CASSPHLTSGRFNEQFF	TGCGCCAGCAGCCCCCACCTAACTAGCGGGAGGTTTAATGAGCAGTTCTTC
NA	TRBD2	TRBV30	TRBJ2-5	CASPAGLADNQETQYF	TGTGCCTCCCCCGCGGGGCTAGCGGACAACCAAGAGACCCAGTACTTC
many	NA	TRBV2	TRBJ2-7	CASSEALQAYEQYF	TGTGCCAGCAGTGAAGCGCTTCAGGCCTACGAGCAGTACTTC
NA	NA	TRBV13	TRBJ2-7	CASSSYHPNRALDYEQYF	TGTGCCAGCAGCTCTTATCATCCGAACAGGGCTCTGGACTACGAGCAGTACTTC
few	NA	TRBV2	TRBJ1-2	CASSLRDGTHGYTF	TGTGCCAGCAGCCTTAGGGACGGCACCCATGGCTACACCTTC
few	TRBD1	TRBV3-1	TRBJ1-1	CASSRRGLLNTEAFF	TGTGCCAGCAGCCGAAGGGGGCTATTGAACACTGAAGCTTTCTTT
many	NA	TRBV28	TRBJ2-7	CASSGAGSSYEQYF	TGTGCCAGCAGTGGGGCAGGGAGCTCCTACGAGCAGTACTTC
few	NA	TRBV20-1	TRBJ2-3	CSARDPSKGTDTQYF	TGCAGTGCTAGAGATCCCAGCAAGGGCACAGATACGCAGTATTTT
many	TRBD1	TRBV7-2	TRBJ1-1	CASSLDGQGGTEAFF	TGTGCCAGCAGCTTAGATGGACAGGGGGGGACTGAAGCTTTCTTT
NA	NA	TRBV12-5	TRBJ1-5	CASGLDSNQPQHF	TGTGCTAGTGGTTTGGATAGCAATCAGCCCCAGCATTTT
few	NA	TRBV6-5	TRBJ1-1	CASSYSRGVGTEAFF	TGTGCCAGCAGTTACTCAAGAGGGGTGGGCACTGAAGCTTTCTTT
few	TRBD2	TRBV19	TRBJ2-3	CASSMTAGGATTDTQYF	TGTGCCAGTAGTATGACGGCGGGAGGGGCAACAACAGATACGCAGTATTTT
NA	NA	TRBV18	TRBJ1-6	CASSPGGGHGSPLHF	TGTGCCAGCTCACCTGGCGGGGGGCATGGGTCACCCCTCCACTTT
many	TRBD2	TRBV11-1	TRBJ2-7	CASSSRSGRAYEQYF	TGTGCCAGCAGCAGCCGTAGCGGGAGGGCCTACGAGCAGTACTTC
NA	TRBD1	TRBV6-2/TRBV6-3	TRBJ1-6	CASSIRDRARGSPLHF	TGTGCCAGCAGTATCCGGGACAGGGCACGGGGTTCACCCCTCCACTTT
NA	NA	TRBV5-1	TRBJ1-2	CASSSRPLGGYTF	TGCGCCAGCAGCTCTCGGCCCCTCGGCGGCTACACCTTC
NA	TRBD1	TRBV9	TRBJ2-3	CASSVIGTGGDTQYF	TGTGCCAGCAGCGTCATTGGAACAGGGGGAGATACGCAGTATTTT
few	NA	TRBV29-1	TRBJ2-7	CSVVGSIGGNEQYF	TGCAGCGTTGTCGGCTCTATCGGAGGCAACGAGCAGTACTTC
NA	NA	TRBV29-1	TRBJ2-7	CSVANTNSYEQYF	TGCAGCGTTGCTAACACGAACTCCTACGAGCAGTACTTC
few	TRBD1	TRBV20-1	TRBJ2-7	CSASRTGLPPEQYF	TGCAGTGCTAGCCGGACAGGGCTCCCTCCCGAGCAGTACTTC
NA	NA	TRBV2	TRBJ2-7	CASTVQNEQYF	TGTGCCAGCACTGTACAAAACGAGCAGTACTTC
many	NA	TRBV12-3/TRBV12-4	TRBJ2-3	CASSFPGADTQYF	TGTGCCAGCAGTTTTCCGGGAGCAGATACGCAGTATTTT
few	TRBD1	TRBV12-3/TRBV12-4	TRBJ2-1	CASSGSDRSSYNEQFF	TGTGCCAGCAGTGGATCGGACAGGAGCTCCTACAATGAGCAGTTCTTC
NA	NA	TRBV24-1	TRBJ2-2	CATSDPSRLKQSNTGELFF	TGTGCCACCAGTGATCCCTCGCGGTTGAAACAGTCGAACACCGGGGAGCTGTTTTTT
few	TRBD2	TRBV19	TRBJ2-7	CASSDELAGGTSYEQYF	TGTGCCAGTAGTGATGAACTAGCGGGAGGGACCTCCTACGAGCAGTACTTC
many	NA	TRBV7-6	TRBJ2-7	CASSKSSGRYEQYF	TGTGCCAGCAGCAAGTCATCAGGGCGCTACGAGCAGTACTTC
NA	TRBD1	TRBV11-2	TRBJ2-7	CASSLSNRGHEQYF	TGTGCCAGCAGCTTATCCAACAGGGGCCACGAGCAGTACTTC
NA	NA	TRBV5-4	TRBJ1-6	CASSFYRDNYNSPLHF	TGTGCCAGCAGCTTTTACCGGGACAACTATAATTCACCCCTCCACTTT
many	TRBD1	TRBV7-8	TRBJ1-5	CASSPPDRVGQPQHF	TGTGCCAGCAGCCCCCCGGACAGGGTCGGTCAGCCCCAGCATTTT
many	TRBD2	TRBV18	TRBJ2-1	CASSPPGLAYNEQFF	TGTGCCAGCTCACCACCGGGACTAGCCTACAATGAGCAGTTCTTC
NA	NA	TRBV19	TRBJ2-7	CASSMRTDLGQYF	TGTGCCAGTAGTATGAGGACCGACCTGGGGCAGTACTTC
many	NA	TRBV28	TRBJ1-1	CASSLRQMTEAFF	TGTGCCAGCAGCCTCCGACAGATGACTGAAGCTTTCTTT
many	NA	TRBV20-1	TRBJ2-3	CSAPTTSTDTQYF	TGCAGTGCTCCGACAACGAGCACAGATACGCAGTATTTT
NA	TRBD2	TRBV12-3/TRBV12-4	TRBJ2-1	CASSDKRGLYNEQFF	TGTGCCAGCAGTGACAAGCGGGGTCTATACAATGAGCAGTTCTTC
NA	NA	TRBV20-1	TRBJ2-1	CSAPTSYNEQFF	TGCAGTGCTCCTACTAGCTACAATGAGCAGTTCTTC
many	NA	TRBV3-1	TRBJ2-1	CASSPPNGIGDEQFF	TGTGCCAGCAGCCCCCCCAACGGGATAGGGGATGAGCAGTTCTTC
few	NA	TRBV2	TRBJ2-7	CASSDRGPSENF	TGTGCCAGCAGTGATAGGGGACCCTCGGAAAACTTC
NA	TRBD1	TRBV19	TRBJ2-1	CASSPLGTGLGEQFF	TGTGCCAGTAGTCCTTTAGGGACAGGCTTGGGCGAGCAGTTCTTC